The clone carrying this TCR beta chain was detected only a few times. The antigen remains undetermined. This sample was included in a study of blood T cells in healthy people across ages. Study-level points and caveats: Researchers judged that diversity estimates from one million T cells fell short of true values.

Peripheral blood, roughly 11 milliliters per donor, was collected. The authors ran a second PCR of 7 to 11 cycles using a sample-barcoded 5' primer and a J-beta primer mix. From the 5' RACE reads, TCRdb called clonotypes with MiXCR, one entry per CDR3 protein. This table has under 750,000 distinct CDR3 sequences, around 50% appearing once. V was pared by 2 bases and J by 7 bases, with 15 bases between. The CDR3 sequence is 14 residues long. The germline V gene encodes CDR1 MNHEY and CDR2 SVGAGI. The chain recombines TRBV6-5 with TRBJ2-7; D may be TRBD2 (5 bases). The sample comprised blood. This TCR derives from a man at least 80 years old in good health. The CDR3 DNA sequence: TGTGCCAGCAGTTACCAACGGGGTCCTAGGGAGCAGTACTTC. This encodes CASSYQRGPREQYF.